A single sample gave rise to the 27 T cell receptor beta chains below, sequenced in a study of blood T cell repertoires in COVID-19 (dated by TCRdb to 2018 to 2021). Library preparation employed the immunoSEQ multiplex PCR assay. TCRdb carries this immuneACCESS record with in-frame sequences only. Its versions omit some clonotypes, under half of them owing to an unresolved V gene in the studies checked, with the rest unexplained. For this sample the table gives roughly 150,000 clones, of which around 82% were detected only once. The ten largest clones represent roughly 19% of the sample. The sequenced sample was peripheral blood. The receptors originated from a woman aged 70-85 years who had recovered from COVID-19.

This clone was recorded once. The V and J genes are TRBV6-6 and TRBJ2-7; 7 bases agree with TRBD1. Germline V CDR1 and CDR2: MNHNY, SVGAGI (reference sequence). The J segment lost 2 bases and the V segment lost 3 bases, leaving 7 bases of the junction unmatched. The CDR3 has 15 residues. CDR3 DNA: TGTGCCAGCAGTTATCCCCCCGACAGGGCCTACGAGCAGTACTTC. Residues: CASSYPPDRAYEQYF.

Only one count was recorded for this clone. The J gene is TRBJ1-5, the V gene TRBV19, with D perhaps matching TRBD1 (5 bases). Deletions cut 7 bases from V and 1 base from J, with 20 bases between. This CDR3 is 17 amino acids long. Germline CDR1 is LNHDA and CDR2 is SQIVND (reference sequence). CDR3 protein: CASTGVGRAWSNQPQHF. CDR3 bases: TGTGCCAGTACTGGGGTTGGCAGGGCGTGGAGCAATCAGCCCCAGCATTTT.

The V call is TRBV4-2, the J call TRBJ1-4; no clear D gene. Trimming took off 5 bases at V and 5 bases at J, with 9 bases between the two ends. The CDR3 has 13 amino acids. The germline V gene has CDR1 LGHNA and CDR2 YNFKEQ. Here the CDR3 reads CASSGHPNEKLFF. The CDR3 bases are TGTGCCAGCAGCGGGCACCCCAATGAAAAACTGTTTTTT.

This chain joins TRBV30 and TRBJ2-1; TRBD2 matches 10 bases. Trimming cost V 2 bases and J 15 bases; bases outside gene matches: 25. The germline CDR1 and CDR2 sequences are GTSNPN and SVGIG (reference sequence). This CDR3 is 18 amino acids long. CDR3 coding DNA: TGTGCCTGGAGTCCCCCTGGTGACCTAGCGGGGGTTACCAAGTGGCGGTTCTTC. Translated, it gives CAWSPPGDLAGVTKWRFF.

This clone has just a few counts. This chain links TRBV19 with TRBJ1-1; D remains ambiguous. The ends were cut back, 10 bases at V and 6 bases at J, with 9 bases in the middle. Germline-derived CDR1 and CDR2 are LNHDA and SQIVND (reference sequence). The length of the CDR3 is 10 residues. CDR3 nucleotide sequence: TGTGCCACGGGAGCCTCTGAAGCTTTCTTT. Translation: CATGASEAFF. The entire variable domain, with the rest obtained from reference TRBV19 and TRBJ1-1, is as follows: DGGITQSPKYLFRKEGQNVTLSCEQNLNHDAMYWYRQDPGQGLRLIYYSQIVNDFQKGDIAEGYSVSREKKESFPLTVTSAQKNPTAFYLCATGASEAFFGQGTRLTVV.

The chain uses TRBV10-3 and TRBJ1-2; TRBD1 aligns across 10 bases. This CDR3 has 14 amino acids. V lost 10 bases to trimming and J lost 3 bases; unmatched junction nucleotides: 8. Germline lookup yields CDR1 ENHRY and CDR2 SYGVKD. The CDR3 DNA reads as TGTGCCACCGCCGACAGGGGGCTAGACTATGGCTACACCTTC. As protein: CATADRGLDYGYTF.

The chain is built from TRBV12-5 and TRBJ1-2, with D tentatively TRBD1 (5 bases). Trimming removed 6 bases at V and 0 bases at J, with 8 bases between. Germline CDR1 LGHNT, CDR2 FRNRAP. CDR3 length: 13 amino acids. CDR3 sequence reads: CASGGTTNYGYTF. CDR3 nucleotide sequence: TGTGCTAGTGGGGGGACTACTAACTATGGCTACACCTTC.

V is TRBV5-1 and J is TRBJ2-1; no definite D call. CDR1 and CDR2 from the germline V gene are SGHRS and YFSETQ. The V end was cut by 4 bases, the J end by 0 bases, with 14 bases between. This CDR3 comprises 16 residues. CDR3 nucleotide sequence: TGCGCCAGCAGCCCCATGGGCCCCGACTCCTACAATGAGCAGTTCTTC. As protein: CASSPMGPDSYNEQFF.

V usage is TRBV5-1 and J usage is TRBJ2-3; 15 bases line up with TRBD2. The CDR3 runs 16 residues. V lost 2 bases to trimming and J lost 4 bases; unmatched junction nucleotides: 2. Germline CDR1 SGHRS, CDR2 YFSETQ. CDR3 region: CASSFGTSGRPDTQYF. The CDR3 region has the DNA TGCGCCAGCAGCTTTGGGACTAGCGGGAGGCCAGATACGCAGTATTTT. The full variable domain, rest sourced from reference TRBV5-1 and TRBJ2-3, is KAGVTQTPRYLIKTRGQQVTLSCSPISGHRSVSWYQQTPGQGLQFLFEYFSETQRNKGNFPGRFSGRQFSNSRSEMNVSTLELGDSALYLCASSFGTSGRPDTQYFGPGTRLTVL.

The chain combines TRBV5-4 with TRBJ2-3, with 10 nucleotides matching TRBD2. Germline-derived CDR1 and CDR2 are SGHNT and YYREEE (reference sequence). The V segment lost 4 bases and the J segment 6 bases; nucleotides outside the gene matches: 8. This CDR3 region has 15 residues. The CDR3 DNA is TGTGCCAGCAGCAGCCTAGCGGGAGAGGCCGATACGCAGTATTTT. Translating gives CASSSLAGEADTQYF.

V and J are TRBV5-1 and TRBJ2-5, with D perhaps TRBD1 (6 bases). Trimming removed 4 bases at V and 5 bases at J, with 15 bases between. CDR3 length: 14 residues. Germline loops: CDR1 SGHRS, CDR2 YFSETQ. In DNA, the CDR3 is TGCGCCAGCAGCCCGGCAGGGGCCGGGGAGACCCAGTACTTC. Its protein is CASSPAGAGETQYF. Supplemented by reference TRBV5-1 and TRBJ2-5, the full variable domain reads KAGVTQTPRYLIKTRGQQVTLSCSPISGHRSVSWYQQTPGQGLQFLFEYFSETQRNKGNFPGRFSGRQFSNSRSEMNVSTLELGDSALYLCASSPAGAGETQYFGPGTRLLVL.

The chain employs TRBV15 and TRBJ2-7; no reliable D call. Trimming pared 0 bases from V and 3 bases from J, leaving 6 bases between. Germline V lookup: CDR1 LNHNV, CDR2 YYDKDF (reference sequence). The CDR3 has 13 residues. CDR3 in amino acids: CATSRDESYEQYF. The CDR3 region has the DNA TGTGCCACCAGCAGAGATGAGAGCTACGAGCAGTACTTC.

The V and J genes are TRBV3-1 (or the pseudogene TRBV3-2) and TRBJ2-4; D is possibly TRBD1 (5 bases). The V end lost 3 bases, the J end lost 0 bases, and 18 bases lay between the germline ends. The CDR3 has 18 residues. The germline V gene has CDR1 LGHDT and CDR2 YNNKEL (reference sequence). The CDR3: CASSQEFDSSLAKNIQYF. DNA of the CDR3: TGTGCCAGCAGCCAGGAATTCGACAGTTCTCTAGCCAAAAACATTCAGTACTTC.

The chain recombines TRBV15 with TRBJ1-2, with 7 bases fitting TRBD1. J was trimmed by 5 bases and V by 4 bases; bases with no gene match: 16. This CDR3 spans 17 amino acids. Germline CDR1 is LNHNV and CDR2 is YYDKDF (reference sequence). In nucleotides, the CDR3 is TGTGCCACCAGCACATATCCCTGGGAGAGACAGGGTTATGGCTACACCTTC. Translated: CATSTYPWERQGYGYTF.

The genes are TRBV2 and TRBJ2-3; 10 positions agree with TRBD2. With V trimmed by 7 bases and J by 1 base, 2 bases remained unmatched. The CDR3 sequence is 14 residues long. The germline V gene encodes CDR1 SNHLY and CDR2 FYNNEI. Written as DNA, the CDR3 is TGTGCCAGCATAAGCGGGAGGGGCACAGATACGCAGTATTTT. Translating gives CASISGRGTDTQYF.

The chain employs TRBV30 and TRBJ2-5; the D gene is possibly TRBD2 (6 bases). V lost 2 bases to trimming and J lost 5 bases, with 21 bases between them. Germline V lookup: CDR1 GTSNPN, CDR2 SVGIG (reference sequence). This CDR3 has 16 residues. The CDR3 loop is CAWSKRRTGALETQYF. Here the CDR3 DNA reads TGTGCCTGGAGTAAGAGAAGAACGGGAGCCTTGGAGACCCAGTACTTC. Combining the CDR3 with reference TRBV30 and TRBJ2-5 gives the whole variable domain SQTIHQWPATLVQPVGSPLSLECTVEGTSNPNLYWYRQAAGRGLQLLFYSVGIGQISSEVPQNLSASRPQDRQFILSSKKLLLSDSGFYLCAWSKRRTGALETQYFGPGTRLLVL.

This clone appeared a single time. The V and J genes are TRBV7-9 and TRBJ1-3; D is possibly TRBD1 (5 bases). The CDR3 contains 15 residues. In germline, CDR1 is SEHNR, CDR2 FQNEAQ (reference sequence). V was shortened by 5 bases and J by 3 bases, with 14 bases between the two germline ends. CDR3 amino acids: CASSHRGRGGNTIYF. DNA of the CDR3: TGTGCCAGCAGCCACCGGGGGAGAGGTGGAAACACCATATATTTT.

The CDR3 DNA reads TGTGCCAGCTCACCTGAGCCCCAGGGGTCACCCCTCCACTTT. Amino acid sequence: CASSPEPQGSPLHF. The chain is built from TRBV18 and TRBJ1-6, with D maybe TRBD1 (6 bases). V lost 3 bases and J 10 bases, leaving 13 bases between the germline ends. The CDR3 length is 14 residues. The germline V gene has CDR1 KGHSH and CDR2 LQKENI.

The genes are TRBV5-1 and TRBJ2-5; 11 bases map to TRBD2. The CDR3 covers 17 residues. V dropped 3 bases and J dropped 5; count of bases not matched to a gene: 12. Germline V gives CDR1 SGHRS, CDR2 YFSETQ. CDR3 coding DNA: TGCGCCAGCAGCTGGCCGATAGCGGGAGGGCCTGGGGAGACCCAGTACTTC. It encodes CASSWPIAGGPGETQYF.

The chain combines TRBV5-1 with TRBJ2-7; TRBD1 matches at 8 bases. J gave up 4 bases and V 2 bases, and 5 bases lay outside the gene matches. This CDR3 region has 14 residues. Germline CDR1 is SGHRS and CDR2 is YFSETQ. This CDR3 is CASSFGTGEYEQYF. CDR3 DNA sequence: TGCGCCAGCAGCTTCGGGACAGGAGAGTACGAGCAGTACTTC.

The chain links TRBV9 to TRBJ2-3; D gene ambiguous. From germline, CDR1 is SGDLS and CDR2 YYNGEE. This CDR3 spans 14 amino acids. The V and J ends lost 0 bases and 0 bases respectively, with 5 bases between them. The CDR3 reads CASSVATSTDTQYF. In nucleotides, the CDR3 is TGTGCCAGCAGCGTAGCTACTAGCACAGATACGCAGTATTTT.

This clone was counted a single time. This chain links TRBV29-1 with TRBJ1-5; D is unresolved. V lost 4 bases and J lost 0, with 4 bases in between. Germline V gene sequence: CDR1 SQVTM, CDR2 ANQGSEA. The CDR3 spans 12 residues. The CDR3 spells CSVASSNQPQHF. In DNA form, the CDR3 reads TGCAGCGTTGCCAGTAGCAATCAGCCCCAGCATTTT.

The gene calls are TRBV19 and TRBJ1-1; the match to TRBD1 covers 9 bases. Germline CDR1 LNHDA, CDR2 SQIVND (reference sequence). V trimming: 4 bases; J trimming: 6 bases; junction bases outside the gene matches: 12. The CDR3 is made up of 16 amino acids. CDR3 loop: CASSTGTGKESAEAFF. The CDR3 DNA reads TGTGCCAGTAGTACCGGGACAGGGAAGGAGAGCGCTGAAGCTTTCTTT.

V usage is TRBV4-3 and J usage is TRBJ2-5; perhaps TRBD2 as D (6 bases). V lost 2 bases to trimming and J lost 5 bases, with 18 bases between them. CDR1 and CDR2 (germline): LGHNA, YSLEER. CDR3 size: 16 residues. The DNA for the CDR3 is TGCGCCAGCAGCCAACCCCCTAGCCCCGGAGGGGAGACCCAGTACTTC. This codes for CASSQPPSPGGETQYF.

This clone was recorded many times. CDR3 sequence reads: CASSGKTGDSGNTIYF. The CDR3 DNA reads as TGTGCCAGCAGCGGAAAGACAGGGGACTCTGGAAACACCATATATTTT. The rearrangement uses TRBV5-4 and TRBJ1-3; 8 bases align to TRBD1. The V and J ends lost 4 bases and 0 bases, in that order; junction bases with no gene match: 6. CDR1 is SGHNT and CDR2 is YYREEE in the germline V gene (reference sequence). This CDR3 is 16 amino acids long.

The DNA for the CDR3 is TGTGCCAGCTCACCAAAGGGACAGGGCACCACCGGGGAGCTGTTTTTT. It is translated as CASSPKGQGTTGELFF. J is TRBJ2-2 and V is TRBV18; 9 nucleotides match TRBD1. The CDR3 runs to 16 residues. Losses at the gene ends were 2 bases for V and 4 bases for J; bases not matched to a gene: 5. Germline values: CDR1 KGHSH, CDR2 LQKENI.

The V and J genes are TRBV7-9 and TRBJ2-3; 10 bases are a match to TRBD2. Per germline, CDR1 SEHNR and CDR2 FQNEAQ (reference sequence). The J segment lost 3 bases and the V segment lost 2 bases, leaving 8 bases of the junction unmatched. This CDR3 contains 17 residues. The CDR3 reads CASSLSSGGARTDTQYF. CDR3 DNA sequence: TGTGCCAGCAGCTTATCGAGCGGGGGGGCCCGGACAGATACGCAGTATTTT.